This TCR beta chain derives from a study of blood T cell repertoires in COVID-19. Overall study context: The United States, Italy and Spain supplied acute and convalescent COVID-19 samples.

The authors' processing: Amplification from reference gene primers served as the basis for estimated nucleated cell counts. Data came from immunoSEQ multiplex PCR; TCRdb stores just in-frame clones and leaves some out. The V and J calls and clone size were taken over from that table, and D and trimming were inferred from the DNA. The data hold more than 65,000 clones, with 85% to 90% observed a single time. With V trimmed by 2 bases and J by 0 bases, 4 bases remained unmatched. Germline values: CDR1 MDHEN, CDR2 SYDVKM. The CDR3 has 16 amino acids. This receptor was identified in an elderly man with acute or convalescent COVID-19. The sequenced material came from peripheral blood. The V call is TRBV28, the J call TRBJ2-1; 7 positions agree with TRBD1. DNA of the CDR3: TGTGCCAGCAGTTTAAGTTCAGGGGGCTCCTACAATGAGCAGTTCTTC. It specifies CASSLSSGGSYNEQFF.